This TCR beta chain was observed in a study of neurological immune-mediated disorders. Unsorted libraries came from 2 million PBMCs stored at -80 °C. This clonotype was seen many times. TCRdb called the 5' RACE reads again in MiXCR, with one record for every CDR3 protein. This sample yields roughly 74,000 distinct CDR3 sequences, of which around 5.2% are seen a single time; roughly 7.4% belongs to the top ten. The CDR3 loop spans 13 amino acids. The J segment lost 1 base and the V segment lost 7 bases, leaving 5 bases of the junction unmatched. The germline V gene encodes CDR1 DFQATT and CDR2 SNEGSKA (reference sequence).

The chain links TRBV20-1 to TRBJ1-1; TRBD1 matches 8 bases. The sequence was obtained from a man between 18 and 29 years old with multiple sclerosis. Source material: PBMCs. CDR3 in amino acids: CSVRGQANTEAFF. The CDR3 coding sequence is TGCAGTGTCAGGGGACAGGCGAACACTGAAGCTTTCTTT.